These T cell receptor beta chains were read from a single sample in a study of a mutant IDH1 vaccine in newly diagnosed glioma. For these receptors, no antigen is known. TCRdb's copy holds only in-frame clones and misses some; the assay was immunoSEQ multiplex PCR. Of about 38,000 clones in the sample, 75% to 80% were seen once. This material consisted of PBMCs, taken from a glioma patient whose treatment included an IDH1 peptide vaccine. Receptors were obtained from a man aged 35-49 years with glioma. Both conserved end residues are part of each CDR3.

TRBV4-2,TRBJ1-2,CASSQADSDGYTF
TRBV11-2,TRBJ1-4,CASSLQSGGKLFF
TRBV4-1,TRBJ2-7,CASSPSTSAYEQYF
TRBV6-5,TRBJ2-4,CASSYQGGAKNIQYF
TRBV2,TRBJ2-7,CASRGSLEQYF
TRBV6-5,TRBJ2-7,CASTKGRDRVVEQYF
TRBV19,TRBJ2-1,CASSIGTGGYNEQFF
TRBV7-9,TRBJ2-2,CASSSGTLNTGELFF
TRBV4-1,TRBJ1-2,CASSQVGARNGYTF
TRBV10-1,TRBJ2-2,CASRDTSGTGELFF
TRBV6-5,TRBJ1-2,CASSYHVMGGNYGYTF
TRBV10-3,TRBJ1-2,CAIGSGQGSGYTF
TRBV5-1,TRBJ2-1,CASSLAVSSGGDINEQFF
TRBV5-6,TRBJ1-2,CASSTWGSGGFRGYTF
TRBV5-6,TRBJ1-5,CASSRWTGAGRPQHF
TRBV4-1,TRBJ1-4,CASSQTDQMREKLFF
TRBV30,TRBJ1-2,CAWSVGPRERAYGYTF
TRBV29-1,TRBJ1-2,CSVDRGDGKGYTF